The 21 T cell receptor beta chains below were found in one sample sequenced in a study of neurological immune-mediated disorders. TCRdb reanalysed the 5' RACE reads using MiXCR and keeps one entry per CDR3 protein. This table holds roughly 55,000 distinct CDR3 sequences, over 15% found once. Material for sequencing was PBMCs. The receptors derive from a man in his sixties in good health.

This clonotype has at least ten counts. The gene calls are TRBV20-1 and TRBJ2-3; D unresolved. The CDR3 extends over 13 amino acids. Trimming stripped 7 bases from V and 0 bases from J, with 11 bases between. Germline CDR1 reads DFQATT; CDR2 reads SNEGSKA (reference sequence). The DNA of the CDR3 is TGCAGTGAGAGGAGCCCTAGCACAGATACGCAGTATTTT. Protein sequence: CSERSPSTDTQYF.

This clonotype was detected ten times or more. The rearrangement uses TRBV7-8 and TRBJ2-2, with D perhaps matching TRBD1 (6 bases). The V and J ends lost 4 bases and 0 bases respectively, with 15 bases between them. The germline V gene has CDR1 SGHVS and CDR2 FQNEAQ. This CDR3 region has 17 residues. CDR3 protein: CASSSRTARANTGELFF. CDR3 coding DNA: TGTGCCAGCAGCTCACGGACAGCCAGGGCGAACACCGGGGAGCTGTTTTTT.

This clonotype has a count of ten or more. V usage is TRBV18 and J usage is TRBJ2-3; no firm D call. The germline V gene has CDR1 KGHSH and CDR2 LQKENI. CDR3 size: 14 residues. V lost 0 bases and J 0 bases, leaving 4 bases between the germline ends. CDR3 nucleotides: TGTGCCAGCTCACCACCGATGAGCACAGATACGCAGTATTTT. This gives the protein CASSPPMSTDTQYF.

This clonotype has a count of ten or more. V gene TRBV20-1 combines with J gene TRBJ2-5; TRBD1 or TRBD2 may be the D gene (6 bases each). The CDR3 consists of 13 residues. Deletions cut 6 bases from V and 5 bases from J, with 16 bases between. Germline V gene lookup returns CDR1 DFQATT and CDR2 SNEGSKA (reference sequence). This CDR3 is CSAGWTGGETQYF. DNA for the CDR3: TGCAGTGCGGGGTGGACCGGGGGCGAGACCCAGTACTTC.

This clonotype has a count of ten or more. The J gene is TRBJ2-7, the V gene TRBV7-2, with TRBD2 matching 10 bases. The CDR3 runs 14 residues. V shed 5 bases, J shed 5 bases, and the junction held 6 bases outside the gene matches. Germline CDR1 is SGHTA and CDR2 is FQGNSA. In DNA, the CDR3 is TGTGCCAGCAGCAGTGGACTAGCGGTACACGAGCAGTACTTC. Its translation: CASSSGLAVHEQYF. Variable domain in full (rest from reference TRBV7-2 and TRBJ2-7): GAGVSQSPSNKVTEKGKDVELRCDPISGHTALYWYRQSLGQGLEFLIYFQGNSAPDKSGLPSDRFSAERTGGSVSTLTIQRTQQEDSAVYLCASSSGLAVHEQYFGPGTRLTVT.

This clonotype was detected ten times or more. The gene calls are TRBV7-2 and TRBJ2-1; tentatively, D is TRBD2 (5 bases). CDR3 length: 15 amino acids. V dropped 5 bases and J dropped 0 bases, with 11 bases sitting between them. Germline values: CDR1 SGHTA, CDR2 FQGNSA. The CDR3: CASSPRGSSYNEQFF. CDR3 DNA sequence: TGTGCCAGCAGCCCTAGAGGGAGCTCCTACAATGAGCAGTTCTTC.

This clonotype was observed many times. CDR3 sequence (DNA): TGCAGTGCCAACAACGCGCGGGAGGGCCTCCCCAATGAGCAGTTCTTC. This codes for CSANNAREGLPNEQFF. The chain combines TRBV20-1 with TRBJ2-1; 9 bases match TRBD2. J gave up 6 bases and V 6 bases, and 15 bases lay outside the gene matches. Germline V gene lookup returns CDR1 DFQATT and CDR2 SNEGSKA (reference sequence). The CDR3 loop spans 16 amino acids.

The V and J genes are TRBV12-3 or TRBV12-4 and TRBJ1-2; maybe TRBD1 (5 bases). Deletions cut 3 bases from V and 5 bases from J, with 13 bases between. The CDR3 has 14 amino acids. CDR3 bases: TGTGCCAGCAGTTTTGGAGGGGCTGGTTATGGCTACACCTTC. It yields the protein CASSFGGAGYGYTF.

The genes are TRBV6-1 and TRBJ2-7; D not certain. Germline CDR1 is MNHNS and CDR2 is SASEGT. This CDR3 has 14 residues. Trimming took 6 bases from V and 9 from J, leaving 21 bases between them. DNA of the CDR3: TGTGCCAGCAGATTCCTAGATGGTCGGAGAGGGCAGTACTTC. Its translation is CASRFLDGRRGQYF.

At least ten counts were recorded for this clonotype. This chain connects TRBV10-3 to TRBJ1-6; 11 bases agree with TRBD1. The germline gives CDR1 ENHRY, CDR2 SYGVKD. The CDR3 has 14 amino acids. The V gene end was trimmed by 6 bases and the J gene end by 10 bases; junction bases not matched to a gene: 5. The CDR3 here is CAIRPGTGGSPLHF. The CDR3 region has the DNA TGTGCCATCAGGCCCGGGACAGGGGGGTCACCCCTCCACTTT.

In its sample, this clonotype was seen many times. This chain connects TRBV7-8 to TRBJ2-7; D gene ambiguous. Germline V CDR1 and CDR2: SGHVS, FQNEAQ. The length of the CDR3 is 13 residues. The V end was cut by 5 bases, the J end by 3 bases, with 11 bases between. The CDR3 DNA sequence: TGTGCCAGCAGCCACGGTTGGAGCTACGAGCAGTACTTC. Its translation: CASSHGWSYEQYF.

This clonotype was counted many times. This CDR3 is CASSSGWVAGYEQYF. CDR3 in DNA: TGTGCCAGCAGCTCCGGGTGGGTCGCCGGCTACGAGCAGTACTTC. The chain is built from TRBV3-1 and TRBJ2-7; D not certain. This CDR3 is 15 amino acids long. Trimming stripped 5 bases from V and 3 bases from J, with 17 bases between. Germline V lookup: CDR1 LGHDT, CDR2 YNNKEL (reference sequence).

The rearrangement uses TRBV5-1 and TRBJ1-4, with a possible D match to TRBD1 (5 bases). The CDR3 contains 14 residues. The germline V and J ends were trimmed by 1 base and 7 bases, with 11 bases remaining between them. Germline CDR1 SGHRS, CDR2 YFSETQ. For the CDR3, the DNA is TGCGCCAGCAGCTTGTGGGGGACGGGTGAAAAACTGTTTTTT. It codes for CASSLWGTGEKLFF.

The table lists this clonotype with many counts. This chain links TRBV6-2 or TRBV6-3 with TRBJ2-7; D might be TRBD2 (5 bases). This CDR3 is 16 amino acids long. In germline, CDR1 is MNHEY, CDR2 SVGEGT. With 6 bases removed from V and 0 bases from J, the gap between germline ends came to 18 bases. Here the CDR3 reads CASSQRASLTSYEQYF. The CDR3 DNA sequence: TGTGCCAGCAGCCAGAGGGCTAGTTTGACCTCCTACGAGCAGTACTTC.

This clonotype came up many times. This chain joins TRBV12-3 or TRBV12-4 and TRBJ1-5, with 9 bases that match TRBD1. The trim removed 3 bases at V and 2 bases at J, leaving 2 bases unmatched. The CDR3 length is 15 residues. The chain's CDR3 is CASSFRTGGNQPQHF. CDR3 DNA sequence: TGTGCCAGCAGTTTTAGGACAGGGGGCAATCAGCCCCAGCATTTT.

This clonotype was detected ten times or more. For the CDR3, the DNA is TGTGCCAGCAGCCCTAGCGGGAGAATCTCCTACAATGAGCAGTTCTTC. This sequence encodes CASSPSGRISYNEQFF. V and J are TRBV7-9 and TRBJ2-1; TRBD2 aligns across 10 bases. The CDR3 totals 16 residues. Germline loops: CDR1 SEHNR, CDR2 FQNEAQ (reference sequence). V dropped 5 bases and J dropped 0; count of bases not matched to a gene: 4.

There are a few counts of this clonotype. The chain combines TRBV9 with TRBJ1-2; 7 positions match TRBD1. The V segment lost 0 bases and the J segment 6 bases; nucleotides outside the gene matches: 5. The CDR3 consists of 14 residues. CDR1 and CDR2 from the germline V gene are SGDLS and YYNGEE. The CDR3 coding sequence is TGTGCCAGCAGCGTAGGAGGGGGCGAAGATGGCTACACCTTC. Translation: CASSVGGGEDGYTF.

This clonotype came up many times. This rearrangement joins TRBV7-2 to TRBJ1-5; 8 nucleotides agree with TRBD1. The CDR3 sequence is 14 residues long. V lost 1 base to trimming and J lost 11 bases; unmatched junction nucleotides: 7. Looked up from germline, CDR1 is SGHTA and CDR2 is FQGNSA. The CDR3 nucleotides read TGTGCCAGCAGCTTAGAGTCAGGGGGCCGCGCCCAGCATTTT. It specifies CASSLESGGRAQHF. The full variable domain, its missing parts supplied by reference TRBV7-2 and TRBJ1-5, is GAGVSQSPSNKVTEKGKDVELRCDPISGHTALYWYRQSLGQGLEFLIYFQGNSAPDKSGLPSDRFSAERTGGSVSTLTIQRTQQEDSAVYLCASSLESGGRAQHFGDGTRLSIL.

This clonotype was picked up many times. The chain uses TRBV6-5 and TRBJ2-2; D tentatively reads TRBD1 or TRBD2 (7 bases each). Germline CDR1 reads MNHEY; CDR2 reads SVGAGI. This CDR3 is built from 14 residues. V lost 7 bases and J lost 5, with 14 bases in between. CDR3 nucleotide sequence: TGTGCCAGCAAGGGAGGGGGCAGTACCGGGGAGCTGTTTTTT. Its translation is CASKGGGSTGELFF.

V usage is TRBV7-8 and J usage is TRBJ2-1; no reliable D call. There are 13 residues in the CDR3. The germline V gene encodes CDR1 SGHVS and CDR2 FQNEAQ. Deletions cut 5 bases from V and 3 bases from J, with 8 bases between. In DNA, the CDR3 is TGTGCCAGCAGCGCTAGTCTCTACAATGAGCAGTTCTTC. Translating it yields CASSASLYNEQFF.

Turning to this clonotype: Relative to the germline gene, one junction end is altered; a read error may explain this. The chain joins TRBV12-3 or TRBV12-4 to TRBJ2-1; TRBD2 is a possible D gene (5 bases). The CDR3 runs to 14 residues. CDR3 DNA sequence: TGTGCCGGCAGTTTCGACGGGACCTACAATGAGCAGTTCTTC. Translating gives CAGSFDGTYNEQFF.